Listed below are T cell receptor beta chains from one sample, sequenced in a study of cytomegalovirus exposure and HLA in healthy donors. Using immunoSEQ multiplex PCR, the repertoire was profiled, and TCRdb retains in-frame clones only, with some absent. The data hold about 250,000 clones, with about nine tenths observed a single time. Sequenced input: PBMCs. The receptors originated from a girl aged 2 to 10 in good health and CMV-seronegative. Each CDR3 is given with its conserved first and last residue. The order of the fields is V gene, D gene, clone size, J gene, CDR3 protein, CDR3 DNA. The D gene is left open where the match is weak. Size tells how often a clone was seen (once, few, many) or the class of an expanded clone, and some rows leave it out.

TRBV5-1	NA	NA	TRBJ1-2	CASSLDGEGYTF	TGCGCCAGCAGCTTGGATGGAGAGGGCTACACCTTC
TRBV7-3	TRBD2	NA	TRBJ2-2	CASSRNRPLAGALDVGELFF	TGTGCCAGCAGCCGAAATAGGCCACTAGCGGGGGCCCTTGATGTCGGGGAGCTGTTTTTT
TRBV2	NA	NA	TRBJ1-1	CASSDSPGLLEAFF	TGTGCCAGCAGTGACTCCCCAGGGCTACTTGAAGCTTTCTTT
TRBV2	NA	NA	TRBJ2-7	CASSNPLAAVYEQYF	TGTGCCAGCAGTAACCCCCTAGCAGCGGTCTACGAGCAGTACTTC
TRBV19	TRBD1	NA	TRBJ2-3	CASSTTGGTDTQYF	TGTGCCAGTAGTACGACAGGGGGCACAGATACGCAGTATTTT
TRBV10-3	TRBD2	NA	TRBJ2-5	CAISEGREGTQYF	TGTGCCATCAGCGAGGGCAGGGAGGGGACCCAGTACTTC
TRBV9	NA	NA	TRBJ1-1	CASSVVPDMNTEAFF	TGTGCCAGCAGCGTAGTGCCAGACATGAACACTGAAGCTTTCTTT
TRBV15	TRBD2	once	TRBJ2-7	CATSRNLAGDYEQYF	TGTGCCACCAGCAGAAATCTAGCGGGAGACTACGAGCAGTACTTC
TRBV10-3	TRBD1	NA	TRBJ1-1	CAIRAGGKNTEAFF	TGTGCCATCAGGGCAGGGGGTAAGAACACTGAAGCTTTCTTT
TRBV4-1	TRBD1	NA	TRBJ1-5	CASSQDRGTGVQPQHF	TGCGCCAGCAGCCAAGATCGCGGGACAGGGGTTCAGCCCCAGCATTTT
TRBV7-8	NA	NA	TRBJ2-1	CASSSSGNEQFF	TGTGCCAGCAGCTCTTCGGGCAATGAGCAGTTCTTC
TRBV19	TRBD2	NA	TRBJ2-7	CASSLRELGLAGVYEQYF	TGTGCCAGTAGTCTCCGGGAACTTGGACTAGCGGGAGTCTACGAGCAGTACTTC
TRBV15	NA	NA	TRBJ1-3	CATSRVSGVPSGNTIYF	TGTGCCACCAGCAGAGTTTCAGGGGTCCCCTCTGGAAACACCATATATTTT
TRBV27	NA	NA	TRBJ2-1	CASSPLSAVNEQFF	TGTGCCAGCAGTCCCCTAAGCGCGGTCAATGAGCAGTTCTTC
TRBV7-2	TRBD2	NA	TRBJ2-2	CASSMRVGEGLGELFF	TGTGCCAGCAGCATGCGGGTCGGGGAGGGATTAGGGGAGCTGTTTTTT
TRBV19	NA	NA	TRBJ1-2	CASSTPVGGYLDGYTF	TGTGCCAGTAGTACCCCAGTGGGGGGGTATTTGGATGGCTACACCTTC
TRBV19	NA	NA	TRBJ2-7	CASSISPGTLEQYF	TGTGCCAGTAGTATTTCCCCCGGGACACTCGAGCAGTACTTC
TRBV6-5	NA	NA	TRBJ1-1	CASSYTGQGTEAFF	TGTGCCAGCAGTTACACCGGTCAGGGCACTGAAGCTTTCTTT
TRBV27	TRBD2	NA	TRBJ2-1	CASNGGSSYNEQFF	TGTGCCAGCAACGGGGGGAGCTCCTACAATGAGCAGTTCTTC
TRBV5-1	TRBD2	NA	TRBJ2-7	CASSGGLVGEQYF	TGCGCCAGCAGCGGAGGACTAGTCGGTGAGCAGTACTTC
TRBV7-8	TRBD1	NA	TRBJ2-7	CASSLASGQGRTEQYF	TGTGCCAGCAGCTTAGCCTCGGGACAGGGGAGGACCGAGCAGTACTTC
TRBV9	NA	NA	TRBJ1-5	CASSVAVSQGPQHF	TGTGCCAGCAGCGTGGCGGTCTCCCAAGGGCCCCAGCATTTT
TRBV19	NA	NA	TRBJ1-4	CASSTSGSTNEKLFF	TGTGCCAGTAGTACCTCAGGGTCAACTAATGAAAAACTGTTTTTT
TRBV6-6	NA	NA	TRBJ2-7	CASSAGPYEQYF	TGTGCCAGCAGCGCAGGGCCCTACGAGCAGTACTTC
TRBV5-4	TRBD1	NA	TRBJ1-4	CASSLGGVQGSVEKLFF	TGTGCCAGCAGCTTGGGGGGGGTACAGGGGTCGGTTGAAAAACTGTTTTTT
TRBV10-1	NA	NA	TRBJ2-3	CASSPGLSTDTQYF	TGCGCCAGCAGTCCGGGATTAAGCACAGATACGCAGTATTTT
TRBV27	NA	NA	TRBJ2-3	CASSSLYTDTQYF	TGTGCCAGCAGTTCACTGTACACAGATACGCAGTATTTT
TRBV7-9	NA	once	TRBJ2-7	CASSSTYEQYF	TGTGCCAGCAGCTCAACCTACGAGCAGTACTTC
TRBV6-5	NA	NA	TRBJ2-3	CASSIRGQLTDTQYF	TGTGCCAGCAGCATCCGAGGACAACTCACAGATACGCAGTATTTT
TRBV6-5	TRBD2	once	TRBJ2-7	CASCSGSFEQYF	TGTGCCAGCTGTAGCGGGTCCTTCGAGCAGTACTTC
TRBV29-1	TRBD2	NA	TRBJ2-7	CSVRLAGTYEQYF	TGCAGCGTTCGTCTAGCGGGGACCTACGAGCAGTACTTC
TRBV6-1	NA	NA	TRBJ2-3	CASSDRGAPDTQYF	TGTGCCAGCAGTGATAGAGGAGCCCCAGATACGCAGTATTTT
TRBV5-4	NA	once	TRBJ2-5	CASSPRDFEETQYF	TGTGCCAGCAGCCCCCGGGATTTCGAAGAGACCCAGTACTTC
TRBV6-1	TRBD2	once	TRBJ2-7	CASSGPSGESYEQYF	TGTGCCAGCAGTGGTCCTAGCGGGGAGTCCTACGAGCAGTACTTC
TRBV28	NA	NA	TRBJ2-5	CASEELARGETQYF	TGTGCCAGCGAGGAACTAGCTCGCGGGGAGACCCAGTACTTC
TRBV4-1	NA	NA	TRBJ2-2	CASSQETRTGELFF	TGCGCCAGCAGCCAAGAAACTCGCACCGGGGAGCTGTTTTTT
TRBV27	TRBD2	NA	TRBJ2-1	CASHRTSGYNEQFF	TGTGCCAGCCACCGGACTAGCGGATACAATGAGCAGTTCTTC
TRBV19	TRBD1	NA	TRBJ1-5	CASSPRTGGFSQPQHF	TGTGCCAGTAGTCCGAGGACAGGGGGCTTTAGTCAGCCCCAGCATTTT
TRBV6-6	NA	NA	TRBJ1-1	CASRLTATNTEAFF	TGTGCCAGCAGACTGACAGCTACGAACACTGAAGCTTTCTTT
TRBV6-5	TRBD1	NA	TRBJ2-5	CASSSHGQGRQETQYF	TGTGCCAGCAGTTCACATGGACAGGGCCGACAAGAGACCCAGTACTTC
TRBV7-8	NA	NA	TRBJ2-7	CASSLAHHTYEQYF	TGTGCCAGCAGCTTAGCACACCATACCTACGAGCAGTACTTC
TRBV2	NA	NA	TRBJ1-2	CASSDQGYGYGYTF	TGTGCCAGCAGCGATCAGGGATATGGCTATGGCTACACCTTC
TRBV29-1	NA	once	TRBJ1-2	CSVEDISKGGTNYGYTF	TGCAGCGTTGAAGATATCTCCAAGGGGGGGACCAACTATGGCTACACCTTC
TRBV25-1	NA	NA	TRBJ1-1	CASSENRGITEAFF	TGTGCCAGCAGTGAAAACCGGGGTATCACTGAAGCTTTCTTT
TRBV6-6	NA	NA	TRBJ2-1	CASTAWRDEQFF	TGTGCCAGCACCGCATGGAGAGATGAGCAGTTCTTC
TRBV5-1	NA	NA	TRBJ2-2	CASSLDGRVGGELFF	TGCGCCAGCAGCTTGGACGGCAGGGTGGGCGGGGAGCTGTTTTTT
TRBV7-2	TRBD2	NA	TRBJ2-1	CASSLDGLSGSLYNEQFF	TGTGCCAGCAGCTTAGATGGTCTTAGCGGGAGTCTCTACAATGAGCAGTTCTTC
TRBV7-6	TRBD2	NA	TRBJ2-7	CASSLGGGSTFYEQYF	TGTGCCAGCAGCTTAGGGGGCGGGAGCACGTTCTACGAGCAGTACTTC
TRBV7-8	TRBD1	NA	TRBJ2-7	CASSLAGQGAYEQYF	TGTGCCAGCAGCTTAGCGGGACAGGGGGCCTACGAGCAGTACTTC
TRBV10-3	NA	once	TRBJ2-1	CAISESKNRYNEQFF	TGTGCCATCAGTGAGTCCAAGAACAGATACAATGAGCAGTTCTTC
TRBV28	NA	NA	TRBJ2-5	CASSLVSVQETQYF	TGTGCCAGCAGTTTAGTCTCGGTACAAGAGACCCAGTACTTC
TRBV5-1	NA	NA	TRBJ2-5	CASSQGGSGEETQYF	TGCGCCAGCAGCCAAGGAGGGTCGGGGGAAGAGACCCAGTACTTC
TRBV13	NA	NA	TRBJ2-3	CASSSPRESTTDTQYF	TGTGCCAGCAGCTCCCCGAGGGAGTCAACCACAGATACGCAGTATTTT
TRBV9	TRBD2	NA	TRBJ2-2	CASSFAGTSSGELFF	TGTGCCAGCAGCTTCGCCGGGACTAGCTCCGGGGAGCTGTTTTTT
TRBV6-5	NA	NA	TRBJ1-5	CATKLEVPNQPQHF	TGTGCCACCAAGTTAGAGGTACCAAATCAGCCCCAGCATTTT
TRBV18	TRBD2	NA	TRBJ2-7	CASSFTKASGSQTYEQYF	TGTGCCAGCTCTTTTACGAAGGCTAGCGGGAGCCAAACCTACGAGCAGTACTTC
TRBV27	TRBD1	NA	TRBJ2-7	CASSPGQASYEQYF	TGTGCCAGCAGTCCCGGACAGGCCTCCTACGAGCAGTACTTC
TRBV29-1	NA	NA	TRBJ2-7	CSVVTTYYEQYF	TGCAGCGTCGTGACTACCTACTACGAGCAGTACTTC